The source of this T cell receptor beta chain is a study of PD-1 blockade in classical Hodgkin lymphoma. Findings and caveats of the study: Differences between repertoires have undefined causes, possibly disease activity or prior therapy.

In every patient, relapse followed autologous stem cell transplantation, while exposure to brentuximab vedotin differed. Patients showed best responses of complete response, partial response or progressive disease. Per germline, CDR1 MDHEN and CDR2 SYDVKM. The CDR3 has 18 residues. V lost 5 bases to trimming and J lost 0 bases; unmatched junction nucleotides: 15. This table comes from immunoSEQ multiplex PCR, and its TCRdb copy is limited to in-frame clones, with some not included. The sample carries 35,000 to 50,000 clones, approximately 72% recorded once. About this clone: No antigen is known for it.

V is TRBV28 and J is TRBJ1-1, with 7 bases fitting TRBD1. This clonotype was obtained from a human donor with classical Hodgkin lymphoma. The sample consisted of peripheral blood mononuclear cells (PBMCs), taken before the second cycle of nivolumab. The CDR3 DNA reads TGTGCCAGCAGTCTTAGTATGCAGGGGGGCGCGGTGAACACTGAAGCTTTCTTT. Amino acids: CASSLSMQGGAVNTEAFF.